These 15 T cell receptor beta chains share one sample of origin, sequenced in a study of blood T cell repertoires in COVID-19. Assay: immunoSEQ multiplex PCR; the TCRdb copy retains only in-frame clones and omits some. The sample lists about 79,000 clones, 80% to 90% seen once, with about 15% in the top ten. The sequenced sample consisted of peripheral blood. These receptors all come from a man between 65 and 85 years old with active or convalescent COVID-19.

As regards this clone: A read error may account for a junction end that differs from germline. V usage is TRBV7-7 and J usage is TRBJ2-5; 9 bases align to TRBD2. The germline CDR1 and CDR2 sequences are SSHAT and FNYEAQ (reference sequence). The CDR3 extends over 18 amino acids. The CDR3 spells CASSLEVPSGAGGETQYF. For the CDR3, the DNA is TGTGCTAGCAGCTTAGAAGTTCCTAGCGGGGCTGGGGGGGAGACCCAGTACTTC. The variable domain in full, completed from reference TRBV7-7 and TRBJ2-5, reads GAGVSQSPRYKVTKRGQDVTLRCDPISSHATLYWYQQALGQGPEFLTYFNYEAQPDKSGLPSDRFSAERPEGSISTLTIQRTEQRDSAMYRCASSLEVPSGAGGETQYFGPGTRLLVL.

Here the CDR3 reads CASSLEQGARGNQPQHF. The CDR3 nucleotides are TGTGCCAGCAGCTTAGAACAGGGGGCGCGGGGCAATCAGCCCCAGCATTTT. V gene TRBV7-9 combines with J gene TRBJ1-5, with 9 bases that match TRBD1. This CDR3 comprises 17 residues. CDR1 is SEHNR and CDR2 is FQNEAQ in the germline V gene (reference sequence). J was trimmed by 2 bases and V by 1 base; bases with no gene match: 6.

V and J are TRBV5-1 and TRBJ2-5; 9 nucleotides line up with TRBD1. V shed 1 base and J 7 bases; nucleotides not matched to a gene: 8. Per germline, CDR1 SGHRS and CDR2 YFSETQ. The CDR3 totals 15 residues. The CDR3 nucleotides are TGCGCCAGCAGCTTGACCCAGGACAGGGGTGCGACCCAGTACTTC. Translation gives CASSLTQDRGATQYF.

The V call is TRBV19, the J call TRBJ1-1; D gene uncertain. In germline, CDR1 is LNHDA, CDR2 SQIVND (reference sequence). V lost 1 base and J lost 0, with 6 bases in between. The CDR3 runs to 14 residues. CDR3 sequence: CASSIVEMNTEAFF. The CDR3 nucleotides read TGTGCCAGTAGTATAGTAGAGATGAACACTGAAGCTTTCTTT.

This chain uses TRBV30 with TRBJ1-4; D gene ambiguous. The CDR3 covers 13 residues. V was pared by 2 bases and J by 7 bases, with 11 bases between. Germline lookup yields CDR1 GTSNPN and CDR2 SVGIG (reference sequence). Written as DNA, the CDR3 is TGTGCCTGGAGTTTAGGAGGGTTTGAAAAACTGTTTTTT. This encodes CAWSLGGFEKLFF. Full variable domain (outside the CDR3, taken from reference TRBV30 and TRBJ1-4): SQTIHQWPATLVQPVGSPLSLECTVEGTSNPNLYWYRQAAGRGLQLLFYSVGIGQISSEVPQNLSASRPQDRQFILSSKKLLLSDSGFYLCAWSLGGFEKLFFGSGTQLSVL.

This sequence joins TRBV11-2 and TRBJ1-3; D is possibly TRBD1 (6 bases). The CDR3 has 16 amino acids. Germline lookup yields CDR1 SGHAT and CDR2 FQNNGV. V was clipped by 6 bases and J by 0 bases, with 15 bases between them. This chain's CDR3 is CASRGWGGPSGNTIYF. Here the CDR3 DNA reads TGTGCCAGCAGGGGTTGGGGGGGGCCCTCTGGAAACACCATATATTTT.

This clone has a handful of counts. J is TRBJ1-1 and V is TRBV27, with 9 nucleotides matching TRBD1. V gave up 5 bases and J gave up 0 bases; unmatched junction bases: 4. Germline CDR1 and CDR2: MNHEY and SMNVEV (reference sequence). This CDR3 region has 15 residues. The CDR3 DNA follows: TGTGCCAGCAGTCGGGACAGGGTAATGAACACTGAAGCTTTCTTT. This codes for CASSRDRVMNTEAFF.

This clone appeared a few times. This chain joins TRBV6-1 and TRBJ1-6, with TRBD1 matching over 7 bases. Germline CDR1 MNHNS, CDR2 SASEGT. V was clipped by 0 bases and J by 5 bases; unmatched bases: 13. This CDR3 spans 19 amino acids. This CDR3 is CASSEASLLGQRNNSPLHF. In nucleotides, the CDR3 is TGTGCCAGCAGTGAAGCGTCTCTCCTGGGACAGCGAAATAATTCACCCCTCCACTTT.

This chain links TRBV27 with TRBJ1-2, with TRBD1 matching over 10 bases. V was pared by 10 bases and J by 1 base, with 9 bases of the junction left unmatched. CDR1 is MNHEY, CDR2 SMNVEV, per germline (reference sequence). This CDR3 comprises 15 residues. The DNA of the CDR3 is TGTGCCACTAAAAAGGACAGGGGGATTAACTATGGCTACACCTTC. This codes for CATKKDRGINYGYTF.

DNA of the CDR3: TGTGCCAGCTTTACGGGTAGAACGAACACCGGGGAGCTGTTTTTT. Amino acid sequence: CASFTGRTNTGELFF. This chain uses TRBV6-6 with TRBJ2-2; D uncertain. Trimming pared 8 bases from V and 0 bases from J, leaving 13 bases between. From germline, CDR1 is MNHNY and CDR2 SVGAGI (reference sequence). The CDR3 runs to 15 residues.

The chain recombines TRBV18 with TRBJ2-7; D is possibly TRBD1 (6 bases). Germline-derived CDR1 and CDR2 are KGHSH and LQKENI. V lost 3 bases and J 0 bases, leaving 9 bases between the germline ends. The CDR3 runs to 14 residues. The CDR3 region has the DNA TGTGCCAGCTCACCTGGACAGTTCTCCTACGAGCAGTACTTC. As protein: CASSPGQFSYEQYF.

The genes are TRBV2 and TRBJ2-5; possible D gene TRBD2, 7 bases. The germline V gene has CDR1 SNHLY and CDR2 FYNNEI. V lost 3 bases and J 5 bases, leaving 16 bases between the germline ends. The CDR3 loop spans 15 amino acids. Here the CDR3 reads CASSEQRGRGETQYF. The CDR3 bases are TGTGCCAGCAGTGAGCAGCGGGGCAGGGGTGAGACCCAGTACTTC.

The genes are TRBV3-1 (or the pseudogene TRBV3-2) and TRBJ2-7; D remains ambiguous. The germline CDR1 and CDR2 sequences are LGHDT and YNNKEL (reference sequence). The CDR3 length is 15 residues. V shed 0 bases and J shed 0 bases, with 9 bases lying between them. DNA of the CDR3: TGTGCCAGCAGCCAAGAAGACTCCAGCTCCTACGAGCAGTACTTC. The encoded protein is CASSQEDSSSYEQYF.

This clone was seen just once. The chain is built from TRBV19 and TRBJ2-3; tentatively, D is TRBD2 (5 bases). There are 15 residues in the CDR3. CDR1 LNHDA and CDR2 SQIVND come from the germline V gene (reference sequence). Trimming left V 10 bases short and J 8 bases short, with 25 bases between. In DNA form, the CDR3 reads TGTGCCACTTCCGGTGTTGGTAGCCTAGCCCTTACGCAGTATTTT. As protein: CATSGVGSLALTQYF.

The chain combines TRBV3-1 (or the pseudogene TRBV3-2) with TRBJ2-3; 8 bases align to TRBD2. Germline V CDR1 and CDR2: LGHDT, YNNKEL (reference sequence). V was clipped by 4 bases and J by 0 bases; unmatched bases: 6. This CDR3 comprises 16 residues. This chain's CDR3 is CASSPLAGISTDTQYF. The CDR3 nucleotides read TGTGCCAGCAGCCCCTTAGCGGGAATTAGCACAGATACGCAGTATTTT.